Included here is one T cell receptor beta chain sequence, with context. Its target is unknown. The data were produced by immunoSEQ multiplex PCR, yet TCRdb's version contains in-frame clones alone and is incomplete. The table shows some 17,000 clones, with 83% occurring only once. V shed 1 base and J shed 1 base, with 8 bases lying between them. Germline CDR1 is SGDLS and CDR2 is YYNGEE. This CDR3 is built from 15 residues. This sample is drawn from a study of OX40 agonist ivuxolimab in advanced cancers. Points from the study as a whole: Expanded clones tended on average to be more numerous among CD8+ T cells than CD4+. Patients who responded partially at 0.1-3.0 mg/kg showed clonal expansion ranking among the lowest. Clonal expansion from baseline to week 6 occurred in both CD4+ and CD8+ T cells.

Here the sequenced sample was CD4+ or CD8+ T cells sorted from blood, taken in a trial of the OX40 agonist ivuxolimab. The receptor comes from an adult with an advanced solid tumor such as melanoma, head and neck, liver or kidney cancer. This rearrangement joins TRBV9 to TRBJ2-2; D is undetermined. The CDR3 here is CASSVNDLNTGELFF. DNA for the CDR3: TGTGCCAGCAGCGTAAACGACCTGAACACCGGGGAGCTGTTTTTT. Full variable domain (missing parts from reference TRBV9 and TRBJ2-2): DSGVTQTPKHLITATGQRVTLRCSPRSGDLSVYWYQQSLDQGLQFLIQYYNGEERAKGNILERFSAQQFPDLHSELNLSSLELGDSALYFCASSVNDLNTGELFFGEGSRLTVL.